Reported below is one T cell receptor (beta chain). The data belong to a study of control samples from healthy donors and cancer patients. Method: immunoSEQ multiplex PCR; TCRdb's copy keeps in-frame clones and lacks some. The sample includes more than 100,000 clones, approximately 89% of them seen just once. The V gene lost 2 bases and the J gene lost 7 bases, with 18 bases spanning the gap. Germline CDR1 reads SGHAT; CDR2 reads FQNNGV. This CDR3 is 15 amino acids long. The TCR originated in a man in his fifties with head and neck cancer. The sample was PBMCs. J is TRBJ2-7 and V is TRBV11-2, with a possible D match to TRBD1 (6 bases). The CDR3 DNA follows: TGTGCCAGCAGCTTAAGGGCAGGGGCTGTTGGAGAGCAGTACTTC. Protein sequence: CASSLRAGAVGEQYF.